This T cell receptor beta chain was retrieved from a study of radiation and T cells in renal cell carcinoma. TCRdb's copy holds only in-frame clones and misses some; the assay was immunoSEQ multiplex PCR. In the table there are some 100,000 clones, 70% to 85% of which are singletons. The CDR3 extends over 16 amino acids. Trimming took 0 bases from V and 2 from J; bases not matched to a gene: 7. Germline loops: CDR1 LGHNA, CDR2 YNFKEQ. As to time point: baseline pretreatment blood. As to treatment: 15 Gy SBRT to primary tumor, nephrectomy 4 weeks later. The starting material was blood, obtained from a patient whose treatment included radiotherapy and nephrectomy. This clonotype was obtained from a man aged 60 to 69 with renal cell carcinoma. The chain joins TRBV4-2 to TRBJ2-7, with TRBD1 matching 7 bases. CDR3: CASSQDAGGDAYEQYF. DNA of the CDR3: TGTGCCAGCAGCCAAGACGCAGGGGGTGACGCCTACGAGCAGTACTTC.